The T cell receptor (beta chain) under discussion was sequenced for a study of blood T cell repertoires in COVID-19. The repertoire was sequenced with immunoSEQ multiplex PCR; TCRdb's copy has only in-frame clones and lacks some. This repertoire shows around 63,000 clones, around 80% found once; its top ten account for 32%. The CDR3 consists of 13 residues. With 8 bases clipped from V and 7 bases from J, the junction kept 12 bases outside the gene matches. Germline CDR1 is GTSNPN and CDR2 is SVGIG (reference sequence). The sequenced sample was peripheral blood. The receptor comes from a human donor in a cohort sampled during active COVID-19. The chain combines TRBV30 with TRBJ2-7, with TRBD2 matching over 9 bases. This chain's CDR3 is CAQRTSATFEQYF. Here the CDR3 DNA reads TGTGCCCAGAGGACTAGCGCGACGTTTGAGCAGTACTTC.